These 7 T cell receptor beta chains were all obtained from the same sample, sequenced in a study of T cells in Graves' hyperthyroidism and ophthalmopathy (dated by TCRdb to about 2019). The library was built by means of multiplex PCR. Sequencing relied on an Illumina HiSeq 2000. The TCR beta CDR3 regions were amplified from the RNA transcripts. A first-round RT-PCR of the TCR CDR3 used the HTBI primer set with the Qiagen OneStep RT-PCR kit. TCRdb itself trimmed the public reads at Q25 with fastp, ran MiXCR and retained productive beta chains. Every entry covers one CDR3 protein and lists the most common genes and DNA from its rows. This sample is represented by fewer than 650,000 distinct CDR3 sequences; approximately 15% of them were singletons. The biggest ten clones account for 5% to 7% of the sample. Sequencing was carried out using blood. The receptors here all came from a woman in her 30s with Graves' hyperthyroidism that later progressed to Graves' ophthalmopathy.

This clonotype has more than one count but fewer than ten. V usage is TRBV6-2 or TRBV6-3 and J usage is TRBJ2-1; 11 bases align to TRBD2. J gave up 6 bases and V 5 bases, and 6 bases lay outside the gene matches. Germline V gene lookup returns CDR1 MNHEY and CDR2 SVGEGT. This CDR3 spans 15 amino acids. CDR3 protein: CASSITSGSPNEQFF. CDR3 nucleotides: TGTGCCAGCAGTATTACTAGCGGGAGCCCCAATGAGCAGTTCTTC.

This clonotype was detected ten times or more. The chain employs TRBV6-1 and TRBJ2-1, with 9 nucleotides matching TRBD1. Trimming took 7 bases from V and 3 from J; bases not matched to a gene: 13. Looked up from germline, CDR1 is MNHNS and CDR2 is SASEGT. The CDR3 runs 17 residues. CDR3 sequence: CASNTAPGQGFYNEQFF. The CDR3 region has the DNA TGTGCCAGCAATACTGCACCGGGACAGGGTTTCTACAATGAGCAGTTCTTC.

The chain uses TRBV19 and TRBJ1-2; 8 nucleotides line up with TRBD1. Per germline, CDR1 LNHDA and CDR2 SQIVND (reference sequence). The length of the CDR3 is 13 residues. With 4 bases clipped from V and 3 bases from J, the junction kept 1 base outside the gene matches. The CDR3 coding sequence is TGTGCCAGTAGTACGGGACAGGACTATGGCTACACCTTC. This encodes CASSTGQDYGYTF.

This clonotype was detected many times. The DNA for the CDR3 is TGTGCCTGGAGTAGACTAGCGGTCGTGAATGAGCAGTTCTTC. This codes for CAWSRLAVVNEQFF. The chain joins TRBV30 to TRBJ2-1, with TRBD2 matching over 9 bases. The V gene's germline CDR1 is GTSNPN and CDR2 SVGIG (reference sequence). The CDR3 has 14 amino acids. The ends lost 2 bases at V and 7 bases at J; junction bases unmatched: 6.

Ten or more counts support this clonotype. In DNA form, the CDR3 reads TGCGCCAGCAGCTTCGGGGATGGACCCGCCTACGAGCAGTACTTC. This gives the protein CASSFGDGPAYEQYF. V is TRBV5-1 and J is TRBJ2-7; D might be TRBD2 (5 bases). The CDR3 runs to 15 residues. Deletions cut 2 bases from V and 2 bases from J, with 14 bases between. Germline CDR1 SGHRS, CDR2 YFSETQ.

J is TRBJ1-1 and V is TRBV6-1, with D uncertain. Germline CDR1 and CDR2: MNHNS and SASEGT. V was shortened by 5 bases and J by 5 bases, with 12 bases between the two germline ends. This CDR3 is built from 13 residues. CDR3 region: CASSLQLRTEAFF. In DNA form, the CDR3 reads TGTGCCAGCAGTCTCCAGCTGAGGACTGAAGCTTTCTTT.

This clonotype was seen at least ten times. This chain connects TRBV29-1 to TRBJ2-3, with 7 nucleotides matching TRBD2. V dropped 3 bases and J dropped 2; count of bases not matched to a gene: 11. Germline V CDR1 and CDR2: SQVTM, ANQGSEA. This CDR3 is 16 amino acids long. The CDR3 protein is CSVDGIQRDNTDTQYF. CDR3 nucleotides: TGCAGCGTTGATGGGATTCAGCGGGATAACACAGATACGCAGTATTTT.